One sample yielded the 26 T cell receptor beta chains listed below, sequenced in a study of T cell responses to AZD1222 COVID-19 vaccine. The assay was immunoSEQ multiplex PCR, and TCRdb's table has in-frame clones only and misses some. The table lists 70,000 to 95,000 clones, 91% of them singletons, with 28% in the top ten. The specimen comprised peripheral blood, sampled 28 days after the second AZD1222 dose. The receptor set was obtained from an adult who received the AZD1222 COVID-19 vaccine.

V and J are TRBV19 and TRBJ2-1; D unclear. Germline V lookup: CDR1 LNHDA, CDR2 SQIVND (reference sequence). The ends were cut back, 2 bases at V and 9 bases at J, with 8 bases in the middle. The CDR3 contains 12 residues. The CDR3 loop reads CASSITRAEQFF. The CDR3 DNA reads TGTGCCAGTAGTATAACCCGGGCTGAGCAGTTCTTC.

The chain uses TRBV20-1 and TRBJ1-1; 7 bases align to TRBD1. V lost 6 bases, J lost 4 bases, and 2 bases stayed unmatched. Germline assignment: CDR1 DFQATT and CDR2 SNEGSKA (reference sequence). The CDR3 length is 11 residues. CDR3 nucleotides: TGCAGTGCCAGGGGGGGCACTGAAGCTTTCTTT. As protein: CSARGGTEAFF.

The rearrangement uses TRBV10-3 and TRBJ2-7, with D uncertain. With 0 bases removed from V and 5 bases from J, the gap between germline ends came to 8 bases. This CDR3 is 13 amino acids long. Germline loops: CDR1 ENHRY, CDR2 SYGVKD. The CDR3 bases are TGTGCCATCAGTGAGTCTAAGGGCCACGAGCAGTACTTC. Protein sequence: CAISESKGHEQYF.

The chain links TRBV6-6 to TRBJ2-3; D is perhaps TRBD2 (6 bases). Germline V lookup: CDR1 MNHNY, CDR2 SVGAGI (reference sequence). This CDR3 is built from 15 residues. Trimming stripped 0 bases from V and 5 bases from J, with 12 bases between. The CDR3 reads CASSYSILGGDTQYF. CDR3 DNA sequence: TGTGCCAGCAGTTACTCGATCTTGGGGGGAGATACGCAGTATTTT.

The J gene is TRBJ2-3, the V gene TRBV15, with 8 bases lining up with TRBD1. This CDR3 spans 15 amino acids. CDR1 and CDR2 (germline): LNHNV, YYDKDF (reference sequence). The V segment lost 2 bases and the J segment 6 bases; nucleotides outside the gene matches: 7. CDR3 amino acids: CATSRTDRGLDTQYF. The CDR3 nucleotides read TGTGCCACCAGCAGAACTGACAGGGGTCTCGATACGCAGTATTTT.

V gene TRBV7-9 combines with J gene TRBJ2-1; TRBD1 aligns across 7 bases. V gave up 5 bases and J gave up 2 bases; unmatched junction bases: 6. Germline CDR1 is SEHNR and CDR2 is FQNEAQ (reference sequence). The CDR3 consists of 15 residues. This CDR3 reads CASSPPGQAYNEQFF. CDR3 DNA sequence: TGTGCCAGCAGCCCCCCCGGACAGGCCTACAATGAGCAGTTCTTC.

The CDR3 sequence: CAISGGTGLRPAPRVEQYF. The CDR3, as DNA: TGTGCCATCAGTGGGGGGACAGGGTTAAGACCGGCCCCAAGGGTCGAGCAGTACTTC. The chain has TRBV10-3 and TRBJ2-7; 9 nucleotides line up with TRBD1. The length of the CDR3 is 19 residues. Germline V lookup: CDR1 ENHRY, CDR2 SYGVKD. The V and J ends lost 4 bases and 6 bases, in that order; junction bases with no gene match: 22.

The rearrangement links TRBV28 to TRBJ2-1; D perhaps matches TRBD1 (5 bases). The CDR3 contains 15 residues. Per germline, CDR1 MDHEN and CDR2 SYDVKM. With 8 bases removed from V and 6 bases from J, the gap between germline ends came to 20 bases. CDR3 region: CASSPRTPPGNEQFF. In nucleotides, the CDR3 is TGTGCCAGCTCACCCCGGACACCCCCAGGCAATGAGCAGTTCTTC. The full variable domain, rest sourced from reference TRBV28 and TRBJ2-1, is DVKVTQSSRYLVKRTGEKVFLECVQDMDHENMFWYRQDPGLGLRLIYFSYDVKMKEKGDIPEGYSVSREKKERFSLILESASTNQTSMYLCASSPRTPPGNEQFFGPGTRLTVL.

J is TRBJ2-5 and V is TRBV7-9; the D is unclear. CDR3 length: 15 amino acids. Trimming cost V 5 bases and J 5 bases, with 18 bases left between them. Germline V lookup: CDR1 SEHNR, CDR2 FQNEAQ (reference sequence). CDR3 coding DNA: TGTGCCAGCAGCCCCCGGTCGGAAGGGTGGGAGACCCAGTACTTC. This gives the protein CASSPRSEGWETQYF.

This sequence joins TRBV28 and TRBJ1-2; 7 bases are shared with TRBD1. The CDR3 totals 15 residues. Trimming at V came to 0 bases and at J to 2 bases, leaving 3 bases not matched to a gene. Per germline, CDR1 MDHEN and CDR2 SYDVKM. CDR3 protein: CASSLWSGGNYGYTF. In nucleotides, the CDR3 is TGTGCCAGCAGTTTATGGTCAGGGGGGAACTATGGCTACACCTTC.

This sequence joins TRBV7-3 and TRBJ2-2, with D possibly being TRBD2 (5 bases). Germline CDR1 reads SGHTA; CDR2 reads FQGTGA. The CDR3 has 14 residues. The V gene lost 5 bases and the J gene lost 1 base, with 8 bases spanning the gap. In nucleotides, the CDR3 is TGTGCCAGCAGCCCCGGACTGAACACCGGGGAGCTGTTTTTT. Its protein product is CASSPGLNTGELFF.

This clone was detected once. V usage is TRBV28 and J usage is TRBJ2-2, with no clear D. Germline CDR1 is MDHEN and CDR2 is SYDVKM. Between the trimmed V and J ends, which lost 4 bases and 8 bases, there was a span of 26 bases. The CDR3 runs 18 residues. CDR3 sequence reads: CASSSIELLGRPAGELFF. In DNA form, the CDR3 reads TGTGCCAGCAGTTCGATAGAGCTATTAGGGCGCCCGGCGGGGGAGCTGTTTTTT.

The genes are TRBV7-2 and TRBJ1-6, with 7 positions matching TRBD1. The CDR3 totals 16 residues. Trimming took 2 bases from V and 5 from J; bases not matched to a gene: 6. The germline gives CDR1 SGHTA, CDR2 FQGNSA. The CDR3 region is CASSLTGARNNSPLHF. The CDR3 region has the DNA TGTGCCAGCAGCTTAACAGGGGCGAGAAATAATTCACCCCTCCACTTT.

In DNA form, the CDR3 reads TGTGCCAGCAGCTTCGGGGGGTCTCGGGGAATTCAGTACTTC. This encodes CASSFGGSRGIQYF. The V and J genes are TRBV5-4 and TRBJ2-4; 7 nucleotides align to TRBD2. CDR1 and CDR2 (germline): SGHNT, YYREEE (reference sequence). The junction had 9 bases not matched to a gene; V was cut back by 2 bases and J by 10 bases. The CDR3 sequence is 14 residues long.

This clone was detected only once. J is TRBJ2-7 and V is TRBV6-5, with 7 nucleotides matching TRBD1. The CDR3 has 13 residues. Germline loops: CDR1 MNHEY, CDR2 SVGAGI. Losses at the gene ends were 8 bases for V and 4 bases for J; bases not matched to a gene: 8. The CDR3 nucleotides are TGTGCCAGCGCCCGGGACAGAGAATACGAGCAGTACTTC. Protein: CASARDREYEQYF.

The V call is TRBV10-3, the J call TRBJ2-7, with 7 bases aligning to TRBD1. V dropped 4 bases and J dropped 4; count of bases not matched to a gene: 7. Germline CDR1 reads ENHRY; CDR2 reads SYGVKD. The CDR3 covers 14 residues. In DNA, the CDR3 is TGTGCCATCAGTGGAGACAGGGATCGGTACGAGCAGTACTTC. Translation gives CAISGDRDRYEQYF.

V gene TRBV6-5 combines with J gene TRBJ1-2; 7 bases are shared with TRBD1. This CDR3 is built from 15 residues. With 6 bases clipped from V and 0 bases from J, the junction kept 7 bases outside the gene matches. Germline V gives CDR1 MNHEY, CDR2 SVGAGI. The CDR3 nucleotides read TGTGCCAGCAGATCACAGGGGTTTTCTAACTATGGCTACACCTTC. This gives the protein CASRSQGFSNYGYTF.

As DNA, the CDR3 is TGTGCCAGCAGCCCGTGGGGCCGGGTGACTGAAGCTTTCTTT. Translating it yields CASSPWGRVTEAFF. The chain combines TRBV7-8 with TRBJ1-1; maybe TRBD1 (5 bases). Germline V gene sequence: CDR1 SGHVS, CDR2 FQNEAQ. The CDR3 is 14 residues long. Trimming pared 5 bases from V and 5 bases from J, leaving 15 bases between.

V gene TRBV5-8 combines with J gene TRBJ1-1, with D possibly being TRBD1 (5 bases). This CDR3 contains 13 residues. The germline gives CDR1 SGHTS, CDR2 YDEGEE. Trimming left V 2 bases short and J 1 base short, with 6 bases between. CDR3: CASSFRGNTEAFF. The CDR3 DNA is TGTGCCAGCAGCTTTAGGGGGAACACTGAAGCTTTCTTT.

In this sample, this clone turned up a few times. J is TRBJ1-1 and V is TRBV5-1, with D possibly TRBD1 on 5 matching bases. The ends were cut back, 0 bases at V and 6 bases at J, with 9 bases in the middle. This CDR3 comprises 13 residues. Germline CDR1 reads SGHRS; CDR2 reads YFSETQ. The CDR3, as DNA: TGCGCCAGCAGCTTGGGCAGGGACGCTGAAGCTTTCTTT. Its protein product is CASSLGRDAEAFF.

The chain links TRBV7-3 to TRBJ1-5, with D perhaps TRBD1 (6 bases). The CDR3 totals 14 residues. Trimming shortened V by 3 bases and J by 3 bases, and 9 bases separated the two germline ends. The germline V gene encodes CDR1 SGHTA and CDR2 FQGTGA. CDR3 in amino acids: CASSLTGPNQPQHF. The CDR3 nucleotides are TGTGCCAGCAGCTTGACAGGACCCAATCAGCCCCAGCATTTT.

This clone was counted a few times. J is TRBJ2-2 and V is TRBV5-5, with 7 positions matching TRBD1. The CDR3 runs to 17 residues. Losses at the gene ends were 4 bases for V and 3 bases for J; bases not matched to a gene: 12. Germline CDR1 reads SGHKS; CDR2 reads YYEKEE (reference sequence). CDR3 in amino acids: CASSRPTGIVDTGELFF. DNA for the CDR3: TGTGCCAGCAGCCGCCCGACAGGGATTGTCGACACCGGGGAGCTGTTTTTT.

The chain carries TRBV2 and TRBJ2-3, with D perhaps TRBD1 (6 bases). The CDR3 spans 12 residues. V was pared by 7 bases and J by 10 bases, with 15 bases between. Germline V gene lookup returns CDR1 SNHLY and CDR2 FYNNEI. As DNA, the CDR3 is TGTGCCAGCAATCAGGGGTATGGGGCGCAGTATTTT. As protein: CASNQGYGAQYF.

This chain joins TRBV28 and TRBJ2-1; 11 nucleotides agree with TRBD2. Germline CDR1 and CDR2: MDHEN and SYDVKM. After removal of 4 bases from V and 7 bases from J, the junction contained 9 bases not matched to a gene. The CDR3 consists of 16 residues. The CDR3 spells CASSSISGRAANEQFF. The CDR3 DNA reads TGTGCCAGCAGTTCTATTAGCGGGAGGGCCGCGAATGAGCAGTTCTTC.

This chain uses TRBV25-1 with TRBJ2-3; D unresolved. The CDR3 totals 13 residues. Germline V gene data show CDR1 as MGHDK and CDR2 as SYGVNS. The V gene lost 5 bases and the J gene lost 2 bases, with 8 bases spanning the gap. CDR3: CASSSTNTDTQYF. The CDR3 DNA reads as TGTGCCAGCAGTTCAACAAACACAGATACGCAGTATTTT.

For the CDR3, the DNA is TGTGCCAGCAGTTCACAGGGTTTAGATGGAAACACCATATATTTT. Residues: CASSSQGLDGNTIYF. The chain carries TRBV28 and TRBJ1-3, with D possibly matching TRBD1 (6 bases). Looked up from germline, CDR1 is MDHEN and CDR2 is SYDVKM. V dropped 4 bases and J dropped 3 bases, with 13 bases sitting between them. The CDR3 is 15 residues long.